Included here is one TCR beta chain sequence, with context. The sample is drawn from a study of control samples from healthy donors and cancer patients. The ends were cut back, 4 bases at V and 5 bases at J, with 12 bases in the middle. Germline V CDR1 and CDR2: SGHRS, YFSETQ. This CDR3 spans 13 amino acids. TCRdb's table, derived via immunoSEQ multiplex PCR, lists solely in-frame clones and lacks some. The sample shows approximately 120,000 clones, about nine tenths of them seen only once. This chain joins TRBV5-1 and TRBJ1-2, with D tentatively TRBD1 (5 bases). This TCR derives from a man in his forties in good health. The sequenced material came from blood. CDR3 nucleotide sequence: TGCGCCAGCAGCCCCGACGGGGGTTATGGCTACACCTTC. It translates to CASSPDGGYGYTF. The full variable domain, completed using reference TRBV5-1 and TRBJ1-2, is KAGVTQTPRYLIKTRGQQVTLSCSPISGHRSVSWYQQTPGQGLQFLFEYFSETQRNKGNFPGRFSGRQFSNSRSEMNVSTLELGDSALYLCASSPDGGYGYTFGSGTRLTVV.